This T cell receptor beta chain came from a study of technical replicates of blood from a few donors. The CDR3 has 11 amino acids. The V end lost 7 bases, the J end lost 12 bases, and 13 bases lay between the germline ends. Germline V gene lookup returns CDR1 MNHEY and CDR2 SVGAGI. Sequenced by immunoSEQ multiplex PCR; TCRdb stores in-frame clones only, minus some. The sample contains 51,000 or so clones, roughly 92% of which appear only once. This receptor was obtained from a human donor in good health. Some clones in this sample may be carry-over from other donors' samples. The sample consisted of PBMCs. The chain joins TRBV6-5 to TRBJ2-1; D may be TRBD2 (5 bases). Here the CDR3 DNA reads TGTGCCAGCAACGCAGGCAGCGGGCAGTTCTTC. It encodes CASNAGSGQFF.